This entry describes one TCR beta chain. Its antigen is currently unknown. This sample was included in a study of cytomegalovirus exposure and HLA in healthy donors. Regarding the study as a whole: Analysis performed later found 15,000 or so TCR beta sequences associated with HLA alleles at 0.05 false discovery rate. Roughly even sequencing depth across donors was the assumption behind the presence/absence analyses.

Researchers ran the PCR with 60 Vbeta and 13 Jbeta primers. Measured with immunoSEQ multiplex PCR; TCRdb has only the in-frame clones, and not every one. The data hold around 140,000 clones, with 78% observed a single time. The source of this sequence is a woman younger than 30 in good health and CMV-seropositive. Sequencing input: PBMCs.

DNA for the CDR3: TGTGCCAGCAGCCCGGGACAAAACACCGGGGAGCTGTTTTTT. Encoded protein: CASSPGQNTGELFF. This chain connects TRBV7-2 to TRBJ2-2; TRBD1 is a possible D gene (6 bases). Trimming pared 5 bases from V and 2 bases from J, leaving 9 bases between. The germline CDR1 and CDR2 sequences are SGHTA and FQGNSA. The CDR3 totals 14 residues. Filled out from reference TRBV7-2 and TRBJ2-2, the complete variable domain reads GAGVSQSPSNKVTEKGKDVELRCDPISGHTALYWYRQSLGQGLEFLIYFQGNSAPDKSGLPSDRFSAERTGGSVSTLTIQRTQQEDSAVYLCASSPGQNTGELFFGEGSRLTVL.